The clone carrying this TCR beta chain has just a few counts. No antigen is known for it. This sample is drawn from a study of beta chain features in type 1 diabetes. Study conclusions and caveats: Compared with healthy donors, patients appeared to share more similar naive, central memory and regulatory TCRB repertoires.

In germline, CDR1 is MNHEY, CDR2 SMNVEV (reference sequence). V lost 5 bases and J lost 4, with 12 bases in between. This CDR3 contains 14 residues. As every portion of the isolated RNA was reverse transcribed, the sequencing read expressed TCRB transcripts. The data were produced by immunoSEQ multiplex PCR, yet TCRdb's version contains in-frame clones alone and is incomplete. The sample has around 180,000 clones, 13% seen once; the top ten hold around 0.63%. The chain joins TRBV27 to TRBJ2-1, with D possibly matching TRBD1 (7 bases). What was sequenced was central memory CD4+ T cells from blood. This sequence was found in a woman in her late teens or twenties in good health. CDR3 DNA sequence: TGTGCCAGCAGTCGCGGGACAGCTTACAATGAGCAGTTCTTC. This gives the protein CASSRGTAYNEQFF.